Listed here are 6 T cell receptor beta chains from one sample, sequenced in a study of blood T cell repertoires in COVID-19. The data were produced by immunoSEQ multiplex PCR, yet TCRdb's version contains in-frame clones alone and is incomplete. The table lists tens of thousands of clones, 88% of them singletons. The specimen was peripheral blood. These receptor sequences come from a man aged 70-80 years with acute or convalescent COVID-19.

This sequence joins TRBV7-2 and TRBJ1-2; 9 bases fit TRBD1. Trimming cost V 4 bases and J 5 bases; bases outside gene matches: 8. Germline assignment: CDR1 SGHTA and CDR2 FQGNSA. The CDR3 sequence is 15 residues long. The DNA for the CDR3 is TGTGCCAGCAGCTATGCACAGGGGGCTTTATATGGCTACACCTTC. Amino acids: CASSYAQGALYGYTF.

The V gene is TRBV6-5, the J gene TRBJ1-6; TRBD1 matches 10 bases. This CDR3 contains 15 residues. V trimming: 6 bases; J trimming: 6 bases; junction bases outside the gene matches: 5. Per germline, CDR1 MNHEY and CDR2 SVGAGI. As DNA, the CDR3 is TGTGCCAGCAGCTATGGGACAGGGGTTAATTCACCCCTCCACTTT. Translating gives CASSYGTGVNSPLHF.

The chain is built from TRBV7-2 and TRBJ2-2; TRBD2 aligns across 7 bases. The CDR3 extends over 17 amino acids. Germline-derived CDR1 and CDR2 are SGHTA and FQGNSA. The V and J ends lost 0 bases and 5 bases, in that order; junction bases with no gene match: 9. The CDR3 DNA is TGTGCCAGCAGCTTAGCGGGCAGCGGGATCAAAACCGGGGAGCTGTTTTTT. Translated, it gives CASSLAGSGIKTGELFF.

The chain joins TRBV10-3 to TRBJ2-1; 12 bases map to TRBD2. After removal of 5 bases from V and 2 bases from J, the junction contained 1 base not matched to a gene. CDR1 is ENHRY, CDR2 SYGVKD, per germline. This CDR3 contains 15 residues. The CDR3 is CAISRTSGTYNEQFF. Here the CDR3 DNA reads TGTGCCATCAGTAGGACTAGCGGGACCTACAATGAGCAGTTCTTC.

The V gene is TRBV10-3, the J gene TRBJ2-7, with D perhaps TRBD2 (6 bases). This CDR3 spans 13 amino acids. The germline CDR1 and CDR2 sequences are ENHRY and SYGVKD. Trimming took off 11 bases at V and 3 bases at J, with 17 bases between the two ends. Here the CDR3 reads CALRAGSFYEQYF. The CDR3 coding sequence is TGTGCCCTCCGGGCGGGAAGTTTCTACGAGCAGTACTTC.

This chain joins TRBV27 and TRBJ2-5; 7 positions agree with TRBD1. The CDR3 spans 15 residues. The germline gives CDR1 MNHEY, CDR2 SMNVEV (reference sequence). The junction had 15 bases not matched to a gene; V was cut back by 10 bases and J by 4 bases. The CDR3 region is CATKIARGIGETQYF. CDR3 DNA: TGTGCCACCAAAATTGCCAGGGGGATAGGAGAGACCCAGTACTTC.